This TCR beta chain was captured in a study of cytomegalovirus exposure and HLA in healthy donors. Study-wide context: 81% of some 390 genotyped donors fell in the Caucasian-associated ancestry cluster.

CDR1 and CDR2 (germline): LNHDA, SQIVND (reference sequence). The CDR3 contains 16 residues. V shed 0 bases and J 2 bases; nucleotides not matched to a gene: 3. A multiplex PCR was run with 60 Vbeta primers and 13 Jbeta primers. Only in-frame clones appear in the TCRdb table, and some are missing; sequencing was by immunoSEQ multiplex PCR. The repertoire consists of about 80,000 clones, with approximately 60% occurring once and the leading ten covering 4% to 4.5%. The genes are TRBV19 and TRBJ2-7, with 11 bases lining up with TRBD2. Source material: PBMCs. The origin of this receptor is a male donor in good health and CMV-seropositive. CDR3 DNA sequence: TGTGCCAGTAGTATAGATCTAGCGGGAGGCCCCTACGAGCAGTACTTC. It codes for CASSIDLAGGPYEQYF.